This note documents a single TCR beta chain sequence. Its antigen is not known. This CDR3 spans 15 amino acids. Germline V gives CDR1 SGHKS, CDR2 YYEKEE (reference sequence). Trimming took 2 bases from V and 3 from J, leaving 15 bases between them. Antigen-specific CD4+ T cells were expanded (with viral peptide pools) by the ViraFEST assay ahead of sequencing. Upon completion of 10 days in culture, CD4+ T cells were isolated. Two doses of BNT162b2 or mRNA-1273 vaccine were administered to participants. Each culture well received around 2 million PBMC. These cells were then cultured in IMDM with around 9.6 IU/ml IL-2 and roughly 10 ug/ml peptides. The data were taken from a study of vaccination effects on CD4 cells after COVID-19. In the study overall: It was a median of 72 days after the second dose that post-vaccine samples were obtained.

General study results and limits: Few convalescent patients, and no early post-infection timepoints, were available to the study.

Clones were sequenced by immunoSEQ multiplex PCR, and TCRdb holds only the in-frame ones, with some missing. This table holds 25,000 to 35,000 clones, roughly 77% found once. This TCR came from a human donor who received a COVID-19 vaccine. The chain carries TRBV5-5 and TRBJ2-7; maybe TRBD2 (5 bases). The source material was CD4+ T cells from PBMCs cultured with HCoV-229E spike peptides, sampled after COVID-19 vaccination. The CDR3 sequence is CASSFIEGPFYEQYF. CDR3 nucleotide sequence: TGTGCCAGCAGCTTTATCGAGGGTCCTTTCTACGAGCAGTACTTC.